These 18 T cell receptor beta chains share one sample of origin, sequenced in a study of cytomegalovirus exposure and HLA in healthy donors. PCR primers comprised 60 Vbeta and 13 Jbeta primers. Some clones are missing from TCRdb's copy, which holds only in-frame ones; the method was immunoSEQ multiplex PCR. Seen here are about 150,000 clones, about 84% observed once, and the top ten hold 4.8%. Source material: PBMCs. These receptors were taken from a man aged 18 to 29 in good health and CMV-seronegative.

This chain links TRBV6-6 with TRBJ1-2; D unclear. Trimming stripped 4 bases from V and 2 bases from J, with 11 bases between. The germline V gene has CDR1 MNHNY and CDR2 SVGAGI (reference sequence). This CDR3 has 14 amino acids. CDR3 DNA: TGTGCCAGCAGTTCGGTCGGAGCCAACTATGGCTACACCTTC. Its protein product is CASSSVGANYGYTF.

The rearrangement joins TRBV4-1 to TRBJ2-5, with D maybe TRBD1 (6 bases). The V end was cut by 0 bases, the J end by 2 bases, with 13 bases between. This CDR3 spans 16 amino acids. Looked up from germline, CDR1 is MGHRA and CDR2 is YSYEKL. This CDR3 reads CASSQDGAGAQETQYF. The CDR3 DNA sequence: TGCGCCAGCAGCCAAGACGGGGCAGGGGCTCAAGAGACCCAGTACTTC.

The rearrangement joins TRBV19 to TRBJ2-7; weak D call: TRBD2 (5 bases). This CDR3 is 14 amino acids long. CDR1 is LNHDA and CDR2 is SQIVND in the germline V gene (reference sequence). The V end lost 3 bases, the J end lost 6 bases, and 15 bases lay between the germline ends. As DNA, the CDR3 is TGTGCCAGTAGTATTGGGGTAGAGGGTCGCGAGCAGTACTTC. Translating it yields CASSIGVEGREQYF.

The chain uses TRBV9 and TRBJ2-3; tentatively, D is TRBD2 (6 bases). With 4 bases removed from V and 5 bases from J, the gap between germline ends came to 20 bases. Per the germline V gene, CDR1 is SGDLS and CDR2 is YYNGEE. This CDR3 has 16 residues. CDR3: CASSITLGNSGDTQYF. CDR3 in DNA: TGTGCCAGCAGCATAACACTAGGAAATAGCGGAGATACGCAGTATTTT.

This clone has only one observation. In DNA, the CDR3 is TGTGCCAGCAGCCGCGAGGGGGGGGCCACCGGGGAGCTGTTTTTT. Protein sequence: CASSREGGATGELFF. The chain employs TRBV11-2 and TRBJ2-2; TRBD2 might be the D (7 bases). The CDR3 consists of 15 residues. Trimming took 5 bases from V and 4 from J, leaving 14 bases between them. The germline V gene encodes CDR1 SGHAT and CDR2 FQNNGV. Using reference TRBV11-2 and TRBJ2-2 for the parts outside the CDR3, the full variable domain is EAGVAQSPRYKIIEKRQSVAFWCNPISGHATLYWYQQILGQGPKLLIQFQNNGVVDDSQLPKDRFSAERLKGVDSTLKIQPAKLEDSAVYLCASSREGGATGELFFGEGSRLTVL.

DNA for the CDR3: TGTGCCAGCTCACCACTCCCTAGCGGGAGGAGCACAGATACGCAGTATTTT. Translating gives CASSPLPSGRSTDTQYF. The V call is TRBV18, the J call TRBJ2-3; 11 bases are a match to TRBD2. Per germline, CDR1 KGHSH and CDR2 LQKENI. Trimming removed 1 base from V and 0 bases from J; junction bases left unmatched: 3. The CDR3 sequence is 17 residues long.

CDR3 region: CATEVSPVMATWRGELFF. DNA of the CDR3: TGTGCCACCGAGGTCAGCCCCGTGATGGCTACCTGGCGTGGGGAGCTGTTTTTT. The chain recombines TRBV28 with TRBJ2-2; D unresolved. Trimming shortened V by 10 bases and J by 8 bases, and 32 bases separated the two germline ends. Germline V gene sequence: CDR1 MDHEN, CDR2 SYDVKM. The CDR3 is made up of 18 amino acids.

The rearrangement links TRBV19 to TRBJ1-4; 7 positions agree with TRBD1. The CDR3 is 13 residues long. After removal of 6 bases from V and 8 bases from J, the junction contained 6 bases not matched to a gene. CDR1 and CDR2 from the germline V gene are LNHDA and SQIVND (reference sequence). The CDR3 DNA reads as TGTGCCAGTAGGGGACAGCGGATGGAAAAACTGTTTTTT. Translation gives CASRGQRMEKLFF.

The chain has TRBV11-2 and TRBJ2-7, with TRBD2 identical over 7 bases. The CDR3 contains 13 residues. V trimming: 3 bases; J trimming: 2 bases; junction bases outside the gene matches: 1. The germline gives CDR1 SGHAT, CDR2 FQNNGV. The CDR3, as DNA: TGTGCCAGCAGCTTTGGACTAGCCTACGAGCAGTACTTC. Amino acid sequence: CASSFGLAYEQYF.

The CDR3 DNA reads TGTGCCAGCAGCGTAGGGGGTGGAGGGTATGAGCAGTTCTTC. This codes for CASSVGGGGYEQFF. This sequence joins TRBV9 and TRBJ2-1; TRBD2 might be the D (6 bases). CDR3 length: 14 residues. In germline, CDR1 is SGDLS, CDR2 YYNGEE. V gave up 0 bases and J gave up 8 bases, with 12 bases separating them.

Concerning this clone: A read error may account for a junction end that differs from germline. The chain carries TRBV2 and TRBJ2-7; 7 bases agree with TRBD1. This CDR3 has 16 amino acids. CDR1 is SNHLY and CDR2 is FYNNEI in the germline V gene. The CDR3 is CASSEVSPTGVREQYF. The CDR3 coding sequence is TGTGCCAGCAGCGAAGTCTCCCCTACAGGGGTTCGGGAGCAGTACTTC.

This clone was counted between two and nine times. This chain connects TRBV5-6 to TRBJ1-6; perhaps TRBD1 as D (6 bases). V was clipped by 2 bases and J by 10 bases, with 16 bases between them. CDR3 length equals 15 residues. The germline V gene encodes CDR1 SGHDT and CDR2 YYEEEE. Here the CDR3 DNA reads TGTGCCAGCAGCTTCTCGACAGGAGTCGGATCACCCCTCCACTTT. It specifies CASSFSTGVGSPLHF.

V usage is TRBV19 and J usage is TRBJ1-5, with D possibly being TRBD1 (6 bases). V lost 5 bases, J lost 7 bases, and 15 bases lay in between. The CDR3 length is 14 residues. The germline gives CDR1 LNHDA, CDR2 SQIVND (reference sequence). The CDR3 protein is CASSLGGEGQPQHF. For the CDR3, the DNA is TGTGCCAGTAGTTTAGGGGGAGAAGGGCAGCCCCAGCATTTT.

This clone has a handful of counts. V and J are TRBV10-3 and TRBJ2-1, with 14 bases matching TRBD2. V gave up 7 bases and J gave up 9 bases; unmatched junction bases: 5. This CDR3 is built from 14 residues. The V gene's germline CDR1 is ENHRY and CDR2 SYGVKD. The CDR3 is CAITMTSGRVEQFF. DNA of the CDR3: TGTGCCATCACTATGACTAGCGGGAGGGTTGAGCAGTTCTTC.

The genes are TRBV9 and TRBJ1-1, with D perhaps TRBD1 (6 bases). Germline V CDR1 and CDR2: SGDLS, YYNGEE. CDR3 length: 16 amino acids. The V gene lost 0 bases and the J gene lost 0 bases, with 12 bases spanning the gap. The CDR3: CASSVVQTGLNTEAFF. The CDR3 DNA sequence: TGTGCCAGCAGCGTAGTTCAGACAGGACTGAACACTGAAGCTTTCTTT.

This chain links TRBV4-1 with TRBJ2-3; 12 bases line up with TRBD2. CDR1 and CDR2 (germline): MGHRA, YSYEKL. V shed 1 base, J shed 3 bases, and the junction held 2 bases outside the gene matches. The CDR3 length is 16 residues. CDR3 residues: CASSQVTSGGTDTQYF. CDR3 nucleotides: TGCGCCAGCAGCCAAGTAACTAGCGGGGGGACAGATACGCAGTATTTT.

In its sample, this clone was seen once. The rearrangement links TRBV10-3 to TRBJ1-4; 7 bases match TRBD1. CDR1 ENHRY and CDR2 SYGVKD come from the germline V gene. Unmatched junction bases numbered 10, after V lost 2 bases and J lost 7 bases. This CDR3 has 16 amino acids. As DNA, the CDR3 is TGTGCCATCAGTGAGAGTCCAAACAGGGGAGGTGAAAAACTGTTTTTT. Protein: CAISESPNRGGEKLFF.

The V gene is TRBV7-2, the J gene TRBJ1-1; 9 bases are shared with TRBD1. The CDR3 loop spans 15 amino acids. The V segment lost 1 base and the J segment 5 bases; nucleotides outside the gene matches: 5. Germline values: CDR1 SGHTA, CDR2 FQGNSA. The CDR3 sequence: CASSLVGDRATEAFF. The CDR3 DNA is TGTGCCAGCAGCTTAGTAGGGGACAGGGCAACTGAAGCTTTCTTT.